These T cell receptor beta chains were read from a single sample in a study of blood T cell repertoires in COVID-19. The repertoire was sequenced with immunoSEQ multiplex PCR; TCRdb's copy has only in-frame clones and lacks some. The sample consists of about 130,000 clones, 90% of them appearing once. Sequences were obtained from peripheral blood. These receptors were collected from a man between 60 and 75 years old with COVID-19, enrolled during active disease. The CDR3 runs from the conserved cysteine through the conserved F or W. The D gene is left open where the match is weak. Clone size, where shown, is once, few, many, or a class for clones that have expanded.

v_call	clone_size	j_call	cdr3_length	d_call	cdr3_aa	cdr3_nt
TRBV24-1	.	TRBJ2-1	14	.	CATSEPTIHNEQFF	TGTGCCACCAGTGAACCGACAATTCACAATGAGCAGTTCTTC
TRBV5-4	.	TRBJ2-7	14	TRBD1	CASSSGTDIYEQYF	TGTGCCAGCAGCTCCGGGACAGATATCTACGAGCAGTACTTC
TRBV7-9	few	TRBJ1-2	16	TRBD1	CASSTRTGIRSYGYTF	TGTGCCAGCAGCACCCGGACAGGTATTAGGTCGTATGGCTACACCTTC
TRBV9	.	TRBJ1-1	17	.	CASSVVDLGGARTEAFF	TGTGCCAGCAGCGTAGTTGACCTAGGAGGGGCGCGCACTGAAGCTTTCTTT
TRBV7-8	.	TRBJ1-1	14	TRBD1	CASSPWQGAGEAFF	TGTGCCAGCAGCCCCTGGCAGGGGGCAGGAGAAGCTTTCTTT
TRBV6-1	.	TRBJ1-4	14	.	CASSEGLLNEKLFF	TGTGCCAGCAGTGAAGGACTATTAAATGAAAAACTGTTTTTT
TRBV30	.	TRBJ1-2	12	TRBD1	CAWTGGIYGYTF	TGTGCCTGGACAGGGGGGATCTATGGCTACACCTTC
TRBV5-1	.	TRBJ1-4	13	.	CASRRSTNEKLFF	TGCGCCAGCAGGCGATCAACTAATGAAAAACTGTTTTTT
TRBV12-3/TRBV12-4	.	TRBJ1-6	13	TRBD1	CASSFGTVKALHF	TGTGCCAGCAGTTTCGGGACAGTTAAGGCCCTCCACTTT
TRBV10-1	.	TRBJ2-3	13	TRBD2	CASSSSGQDTQYF	TGCGCCAGCAGTTCTAGCGGTCAAGATACGCAGTATTTT
TRBV18	.	TRBJ1-4	15	TRBD1	CASSTTGTGEEKLFF	TGTGCCAGCTCAACAACCGGGACAGGGGAGGAAAAACTGTTTTTT
TRBV4-1	.	TRBJ2-7	15	TRBD1	CASSQRQGELYEQYF	TGCGCCAGCAGCCAACGACAGGGGGAACTCTACGAGCAGTACTTC
TRBV10-2	.	TRBJ2-1	14	TRBD2	CASSSSGRDGEQFF	TGCGCCAGCAGTTCTAGCGGGAGGGACGGTGAGCAGTTCTTC
TRBV30	.	TRBJ1-2	14	TRBD1	CAWGQGGYTYGYTF	TGTGCCTGGGGACAGGGGGGATATACCTATGGCTACACCTTC
TRBV13	.	TRBJ2-2	16	TRBD1	CASSSSDRADTGELFF	TGTGCCAGCAGCTCCTCAGACAGGGCAGACACCGGGGAGCTGTTTTTT
TRBV4-1	once	TRBJ1-1	15	TRBD1	CASSPPTGEYTEAFF	TGCGCCAGCAGCCCTCCTACAGGGGAGTACACTGAAGCTTTCTTT
TRBV5-1	.	TRBJ2-2	15	TRBD2	CASRGLAVNTGELFF	TGCGCCAGCAGGGGACTAGCGGTTAACACCGGGGAGCTGTTTTTT
TRBV28	.	TRBJ2-7	16	TRBD1	CASSSGQGSSSYEQYF	TGTGCCAGCAGTTCCGGACAGGGATCGAGCTCCTACGAGCAGTACTTC
TRBV7-8	.	TRBJ2-5	16	TRBD1	CASNQNDRDRAETQYF	TGTGCCAGCAATCAAAACGACCGGGACAGGGCCGAGACCCAGTACTTC
TRBV19	.	TRBJ2-6	14	.	CASSRSGGANVLTF	TGTGCCAGTAGTCGCTCGGGAGGGGCCAACGTCCTGACTTTC
TRBV21-1	.	TRBJ2-3	16	.	CASSKLGLAGRRTQYF	TGTGCCAGCAGCAAACTAGGACTAGCTGGCAGACGTACGCAGTATTTT
TRBV9	.	TRBJ2-7	15	TRBD2	CASSPRLAGTAEQYF	TGTGCCAGCAGCCCTCGACTAGCGGGAACAGCCGAGCAGTACTTC